The 9 T cell receptor beta chains below come from one sample, sequenced in a study of T cell changes during pregnancy in multiple sclerosis. Clones were sequenced by immunoSEQ multiplex PCR, and TCRdb holds only the in-frame ones, with some missing. The sample records approximately 90,000 clones, approximately 94% being singletons. The sample was peripheral blood, taken in the third trimester of pregnancy. Receptors originate from a female donor with multiple sclerosis, enrolled in a pregnancy study.

The CDR3 DNA follows: TGCGCCAGCAGCCAAGTGGGGGGAGCTTTAGAAAAACTGTTTTTT. Protein product: CASSQVGGALEKLFF. This rearrangement joins TRBV4-1 to TRBJ1-4, with D possibly matching TRBD1 (5 bases). The CDR3 is made up of 15 amino acids. Trimming stripped 1 base from V and 8 bases from J, with 14 bases between. Germline V lookup: CDR1 MGHRA, CDR2 YSYEKL.

This chain connects TRBV11-2 to TRBJ2-1; TRBD1 matches 11 bases. Germline V lookup: CDR1 SGHAT, CDR2 FQNNGV. V shed 1 base and J 15 bases; nucleotides not matched to a gene: 14. This CDR3 contains 16 residues. Here the CDR3 reads CASSLVPHPGQGAPFF. CDR3 sequence (DNA): TGTGCCAGCAGCTTAGTTCCCCACCCAGGACAGGGGGCACCGTTCTTC.

The chain couples TRBV2 to TRBJ2-1, with 11 positions matching TRBD2. This CDR3 contains 17 residues. With V trimmed by 7 bases and J by 7 bases, 15 bases remained unmatched. Germline V CDR1 and CDR2: SNHLY, FYNNEI. CDR3 nucleotides: TGTGCCAGCACCGCCACGGCAACTAGCGGGAGAGCGAATGAGCAGTTCTTC. Amino acids: CASTATATSGRANEQFF.

This rearrangement joins TRBV10-3 to TRBJ2-5; 8 nucleotides agree with TRBD1. V was clipped by 2 bases and J by 3 bases; unmatched bases: 8. Germline assignment: CDR1 ENHRY and CDR2 SYGVKD. The CDR3 runs to 16 residues. The CDR3 region has the DNA TGTGCCATCAGTGAGAGGACAGGGAGCAAGAAAGAGACCCAGTACTTC. It specifies CAISERTGSKKETQYF.

The rearrangement uses TRBV9 and TRBJ1-2; D is ambiguous. Germline V gives CDR1 SGDLS, CDR2 YYNGEE. The CDR3 runs to 12 residues. The ends were cut back, 0 bases at V and 8 bases at J, with 8 bases in the middle. The DNA of the CDR3 is TGTGCCAGCAGCGTAGGAACCGGGGGCTACACCTTC. Its protein product is CASSVGTGGYTF.

The chain recombines TRBV2 with TRBJ2-1; D may be TRBD2 (5 bases). The CDR3 runs 15 residues. From germline, CDR1 is SNHLY and CDR2 FYNNEI. Trimming cost V 6 bases and J 2 bases, with 14 bases left between them. DNA for the CDR3: TGTGCCAGCAGCGGGATACCCTATACCTACAATGAGCAGTTCTTC. It encodes CASSGIPYTYNEQFF.

The chain recombines TRBV28 with TRBJ2-3; D perhaps matches TRBD2 (5 bases). Germline V gene lookup returns CDR1 MDHEN and CDR2 SYDVKM. The CDR3 spans 15 residues. The V end lost 6 bases, the J end lost 1 base, and 14 bases lay between the germline ends. The CDR3 coding sequence is TGTGCCAGCAGCCCCAGCGGAACCCGCACAGATACGCAGTATTTT. As protein: CASSPSGTRTDTQYF.

V is TRBV19 and J is TRBJ1-2; D might be TRBD1 (5 bases). V was shortened by 3 bases and J by 4 bases, with 15 bases between the two germline ends. There are 15 residues in the CDR3. Germline V gene lookup returns CDR1 LNHDA and CDR2 SQIVND (reference sequence). The CDR3 here is CASSIGAELAYGYTF. The DNA of the CDR3 is TGTGCCAGTAGTATTGGGGCAGAATTAGCCTATGGCTACACCTTC.

V and J are TRBV6-5 and TRBJ1-5; D is ambiguous. In germline, CDR1 is MNHEY, CDR2 SVGAGI. The CDR3 has 13 residues. Trimming removed 4 bases at V and 2 bases at J, with 6 bases between. The CDR3 sequence: CASSSQGNQPQHF. CDR3 DNA: TGTGCCAGCAGTTCGCAGGGCAATCAGCCCCAGCATTTT.